This T cell receptor beta chain emerged from a study of neurological immune-mediated disorders. TCRdb processed the 5' RACE reads anew with MiXCR; each CDR3 protein has one entry. The sample consists of some 66,000 distinct CDR3 sequences, around 4% of them appearing once. This clonotype was counted at least ten times. The CDR3 contains 15 residues. V shed 4 bases, J shed 4 bases, and the junction held 10 bases outside the gene matches. Germline-derived CDR1 and CDR2 are SGHRS and YFSETQ. The sample was PBMCs. The V and J genes are TRBV5-1 and TRBJ1-2; the match to TRBD1 covers 7 bases. The TCR comes from a man between 50 and 59 years old with multiple sclerosis. Written as DNA, the CDR3 is TGCGCCAGCAGCCGTGGGACAGCCTATGGCTATGGCTACACCTTC. It yields the protein CASSRGTAYGYGYTF.